These T cell receptor beta chains were read from a single sample in a study of shared clonotypes between healthy human individuals. The repertoire was sequenced with immunoSEQ multiplex PCR; TCRdb's copy has only in-frame clones and lacks some. Of some 2 million clones listed, about 95% are singletons. The sample comprised naive CD8+ T cells sorted from blood. These TCRs come from a young man in good health. CDR3s include the opening cysteine and the closing phenylalanine or tryptophan. Each record gives: J gene, V gene, D gene, clone size, CDR3 protein, CDR3 DNA. A D gene is named only where the DNA matches it firmly. Clone size appears in some rows only: once, few, many, or a class for an expanded clone.

j_call: TRBJ2-7
v_call: TRBV29-1
d_call: NA
clone_size: NA
cdr3_aa: CSVENQYGYEQYF
cdr3_nt: TGCAGCGTTGAAAACCAGTATGGGTACGAGCAGTACTTC

j_call: TRBJ1-3
v_call: TRBV6-5
d_call: NA
clone_size: NA
cdr3_aa: CASGWREGNTIYF
cdr3_nt: TGTGCCAGCGGATGGAGGGAGGGAAACACCATATATTTT

j_call: TRBJ1-3
v_call: TRBV4-3
d_call: NA
clone_size: NA
cdr3_aa: CASSQDLLYTIYF
cdr3_nt: TGCGCCAGCAGCCAAGATTTGCTTTACACCATATATTTT

j_call: TRBJ2-7
v_call: TRBV11-2
d_call: TRBD2
clone_size: NA
cdr3_aa: CASSLEPGLPTYEFQYF
cdr3_nt: TGTGCCAGCAGCTTAGAACCGGGACTACCAACTTACGAGTTTCAGTACTTC

j_call: TRBJ1-1
v_call: TRBV7-8
d_call: NA
clone_size: NA
cdr3_aa: CASSLGAGTEAFF
cdr3_nt: TGTGCCAGCAGCTTAGGGGCAGGTACTGAAGCTTTCTTT

j_call: TRBJ2-1
v_call: TRBV4-3
d_call: NA
clone_size: NA
cdr3_aa: CASSQDNYDRNEQFF
cdr3_nt: TGCGCCAGCAGCCAAGATAACTATGATCGCAATGAGCAGTTCTTC

j_call: TRBJ1-5
v_call: TRBV7-9
d_call: NA
clone_size: few
cdr3_aa: CASSDSMGNQPQHF
cdr3_nt: TGTGCCAGCAGCGATTCCATGGGCAATCAGCCCCAGCATTTT

j_call: TRBJ1-2
v_call: TRBV19
d_call: NA
clone_size: NA
cdr3_aa: CASSIWARDYGYTF
cdr3_nt: TGTGCCAGTAGTATATGGGCCAGGGACTATGGCTACACCTTC

j_call: TRBJ2-3
v_call: TRBV27
d_call: TRBD2
clone_size: few
cdr3_aa: CASSRIAGGPDTQYF
cdr3_nt: TGTGCCAGCAGTCGTATAGCGGGGGGGCCGGATACGCAGTATTTT

j_call: TRBJ2-1
v_call: TRBV29-1
d_call: NA
clone_size: once
cdr3_aa: CSVEGDNEQFF
cdr3_nt: TGCAGCGTTGAAGGAGACAATGAGCAGTTCTTC

j_call: TRBJ2-1
v_call: TRBV7-9
d_call: TRBD2
clone_size: NA
cdr3_aa: CASSGSGRVRNEQFF
cdr3_nt: TGTGCCAGCAGCGGTAGCGGGAGGGTTCGGAATGAGCAGTTCTTC

j_call: TRBJ1-1
v_call: TRBV7-9
d_call: TRBD1
clone_size: NA
cdr3_aa: CASSPGQGGNTEAFF
cdr3_nt: TGTGCCAGCAGCCCCGGACAGGGTGGGAACACTGAAGCTTTCTTT

j_call: TRBJ2-7
v_call: TRBV13
d_call: TRBD1
clone_size: NA
cdr3_aa: CASSQFGQGAVEQYF
cdr3_nt: TGTGCCAGCAGCCAATTTGGACAGGGGGCTGTCGAGCAGTACTTC

j_call: TRBJ1-4
v_call: TRBV5-6
d_call: TRBD1
clone_size: NA
cdr3_aa: CASSSTGGIEKLFF
cdr3_nt: TGTGCCAGCAGCTCGACAGGGGGTATTGAAAAACTGTTTTTT

j_call: TRBJ2-7
v_call: TRBV27
d_call: NA
clone_size: NA
cdr3_aa: CASSLSPDYEQYF
cdr3_nt: TGTGCCAGCAGTTTATCGCCTGACTACGAGCAGTACTTC

j_call: TRBJ2-7
v_call: TRBV14
d_call: NA
clone_size: NA
cdr3_aa: CASSQDLASAYEQYF
cdr3_nt: TGTGCCAGCAGCCAAGATCTTGCTAGCGCCTACGAGCAGTACTTC

j_call: TRBJ2-3
v_call: TRBV11-2
d_call: TRBD1
clone_size: once
cdr3_aa: CASSLQQGGTDTQYF
cdr3_nt: TGTGCCAGCAGCTTACAACAGGGGGGCACAGATACGCAGTATTTT

j_call: TRBJ2-7
v_call: TRBV2
d_call: NA
clone_size: NA
cdr3_aa: CASSEYVDSFYEQYF
cdr3_nt: TGTGCCAGCAGTGAATACGTGGACAGCTTCTACGAGCAGTACTTC

j_call: TRBJ1-5
v_call: TRBV28
d_call: NA
clone_size: NA
cdr3_aa: CASSPDRYDQPQHF
cdr3_nt: TGTGCCAGCAGCCCAGACAGGTACGATCAGCCCCAGCATTTT

j_call: TRBJ1-2
v_call: TRBV4-1
d_call: TRBD1
clone_size: NA
cdr3_aa: CASSFRTGPDYGYTF
cdr3_nt: TGCGCCAGCAGCTTTCGGACAGGCCCTGACTATGGCTACACCTTC

j_call: TRBJ2-3
v_call: TRBV19
d_call: TRBD1
clone_size: NA
cdr3_aa: CASSITRDRGGGQYF
cdr3_nt: TGTGCCAGTAGTATAACGAGGGACAGGGGAGGTGGGCAGTATTTT

j_call: TRBJ2-7
v_call: TRBV13
d_call: TRBD2
clone_size: once
cdr3_aa: CASSLLAGGYEQYF
cdr3_nt: TGTGCCAGCAGCTTACTAGCGGGAGGGTACGAGCAGTACTTC

j_call: TRBJ2-7
v_call: TRBV7-2
d_call: TRBD1
clone_size: NA
cdr3_aa: CASSVRDRGYEQYF
cdr3_nt: TGTGCCAGCAGCGTCCGGGACAGGGGCTACGAGCAGTACTTC

j_call: TRBJ1-6
v_call: TRBV5-1
d_call: TRBD1
clone_size: NA
cdr3_aa: CASSSLEGQGMNSPLHF
cdr3_nt: TGCGCCAGCAGCTCCCTGGAGGGACAGGGGATGAATTCACCCCTCCACTTT

j_call: TRBJ2-3
v_call: TRBV9
d_call: NA
clone_size: NA
cdr3_aa: CASSRDTTDTQYF
cdr3_nt: TGTGCCAGCTCGCGGGACACCACAGATACGCAGTATTTT

j_call: TRBJ2-7
v_call: TRBV13
d_call: NA
clone_size: few
cdr3_aa: CASSLDRESEQYF
cdr3_nt: TGTGCCAGCAGCTTAGACAGGGAGAGCGAGCAGTACTTC

j_call: TRBJ1-5
v_call: TRBV4-3
d_call: NA
clone_size: NA
cdr3_aa: CASSQDLGGGQPQHF
cdr3_nt: TGCGCCAGCAGCCAAGATCTGGGAGGTGGTCAGCCCCAGCATTTT

j_call: TRBJ2-7
v_call: TRBV9
d_call: NA
clone_size: NA
cdr3_aa: CASSAEGVSYEQYF
cdr3_nt: TGTGCCAGCAGCGCAGAGGGGGTGTCCTACGAGCAGTACTTC

j_call: TRBJ1-5
v_call: TRBV7-9
d_call: TRBD1
clone_size: NA
cdr3_aa: CASSSAGTGDVQPQHF
cdr3_nt: TGTGCCAGCAGCTCCGCCGGGACAGGGGATGTTCAGCCCCAGCATTTT

j_call: TRBJ2-7
v_call: TRBV10-2
d_call: NA
clone_size: once
cdr3_aa: CASSESDEQYF
cdr3_nt: TGCGCCAGCAGTGAGTCAGACGAGCAGTACTTC

j_call: TRBJ2-7
v_call: TRBV2
d_call: TRBD1
clone_size: NA
cdr3_aa: CASRDFEAGGSYEQYF
cdr3_nt: TGTGCCAGCAGAGACTTCGAGGCAGGGGGCTCCTACGAGCAGTACTTC

j_call: TRBJ2-1
v_call: TRBV6-5
d_call: NA
clone_size: NA
cdr3_aa: CASSYTSFNEQFF
cdr3_nt: TGTGCCAGCAGTTATACTAGCTTCAATGAGCAGTTCTTC

j_call: TRBJ2-7
v_call: TRBV5-5
d_call: TRBD2
clone_size: NA
cdr3_aa: CASSSWTSGSVEQYF
cdr3_nt: TGTGCCAGCAGCTCCTGGACTAGCGGGAGTGTCGAGCAGTACTTC

j_call: TRBJ1-1
v_call: TRBV15
d_call: NA
clone_size: once
cdr3_aa: CATSSGVGFMNTEAFF
cdr3_nt: TGTGCCACCAGCTCCGGGGTAGGTTTCATGAACACTGAAGCTTTCTTT

j_call: TRBJ2-2
v_call: TRBV5-6
d_call: NA
clone_size: NA
cdr3_aa: CASSWAGTGELFF
cdr3_nt: TGTGCCAGCAGCTGGGCCGGGACCGGGGAGCTGTTTTTT

j_call: TRBJ1-2
v_call: TRBV7-9
d_call: NA
clone_size: NA
cdr3_aa: CASSSTGGYTF
cdr3_nt: TGTGCCAGCAGCTCCACAGGTGGCTACACCTTC

j_call: TRBJ2-5
v_call: TRBV15
d_call: NA
clone_size: NA
cdr3_aa: CATSRGQEETQYF
cdr3_nt: TGTGCCACCAGCAGAGGGCAGGAAGAGACCCAGTACTTC

j_call: TRBJ2-7
v_call: TRBV27
d_call: NA
clone_size: NA
cdr3_aa: CASSVTGGVQYF
cdr3_nt: TGTGCCAGCAGCGTGACAGGAGGGGTGCAGTACTTC

j_call: TRBJ2-2
v_call: TRBV29-1
d_call: TRBD2
clone_size: NA
cdr3_aa: CSADPAGAGELFF
cdr3_nt: TGCAGCGCGGATCCAGCGGGAGCCGGGGAGCTGTTTTTT

j_call: TRBJ2-1
v_call: TRBV29-1
d_call: NA
clone_size: NA
cdr3_aa: CSTSGQYNEQFF
cdr3_nt: TGCAGCACCTCCGGACAGTACAATGAGCAGTTCTTC

j_call: TRBJ2-1
v_call: TRBV29-1
d_call: TRBD2
clone_size: NA
cdr3_aa: CSVAGLLGQFF
cdr3_nt: TGCAGTGTAGCGGGCCTTCTGGGGCAGTTCTTC